Listed here are 20 T cell receptor beta chains from one sample, sequenced in a study of T cells in pancreatic ductal adenocarcinoma. Sequencing used immunoSEQ multiplex PCR; TCRdb keeps in-frame clones, though not all of them. The sample comprises 31,000 or so clones, 90% to 95% of which are singletons, and under 2.5% rests with the top ten. No neoadjuvant therapy was given to the selected pancreatic ductal adenocarcinoma patients before their surgery. Sequenced input: PBMCs. The receptors here all came from a human donor with pancreatic ductal adenocarcinoma.

Concerning this clone: At the DNA level, this CDR3 is encoded by other sequences in the same sample as well. The chain carries TRBV6-5 and TRBJ2-7; perhaps TRBD2 as D (5 bases). Germline assignment: CDR1 MNHEY and CDR2 SVGAGI. This CDR3 has 12 residues. The ends were cut back, 5 bases at V and 7 bases at J, with 12 bases in the middle. The CDR3 nucleotides read TGTGCCAGCAGTGACCGGGGTCGGGAGCAGTACTTC. Its translation: CASSDRGREQYF.

The gene calls are TRBV11-1 and TRBJ2-7, with no clear D. CDR3 length: 12 amino acids. Trimming removed 11 bases at V and 2 bases at J, with 13 bases between. CDR1 and CDR2 (germline): SGHAT, FQDESV (reference sequence). CDR3 loop: CASGQMAYEQYF. CDR3 nucleotide sequence: TGTGCCTCCGGGCAGATGGCCTACGAGCAGTACTTC.

The chain joins TRBV2 to TRBJ2-1, with 9 bases fitting TRBD2. Trimming took 10 bases from V and 2 from J; bases not matched to a gene: 18. Germline CDR1 reads SNHLY; CDR2 reads FYNNEI. This CDR3 comprises 18 residues. CDR3 sequence reads: CATPSTQSAGGPYNEQFF. The CDR3 region has the DNA TGTGCCACCCCTTCGACCCAGTCAGCGGGAGGTCCCTACAATGAGCAGTTCTTC.

The V call is TRBV6-5, the J call TRBJ2-3, with 7 positions matching TRBD1. Germline CDR1 MNHEY, CDR2 SVGAGI. Germline trimming cut 5 bases from V and 1 base from J; bases unmatched to any gene: 3. The CDR3 covers 14 residues. The CDR3 here is CASSGTGGTDTQYF. The CDR3 DNA is TGTGCCAGCAGTGGAACAGGGGGCACAGATACGCAGTATTTT.

V usage is TRBV5-4 and J usage is TRBJ2-1; TRBD2 matches 8 bases. The CDR3 consists of 15 residues. Germline V gene lookup returns CDR1 SGHNT and CDR2 YYREEE (reference sequence). With 1 base clipped from V and 4 bases from J, the junction kept 4 bases outside the gene matches. CDR3 region: CASSLSSGDYNEQFF. The CDR3 nucleotides are TGTGCCAGCAGCTTGAGTAGCGGGGATTACAATGAGCAGTTCTTC. Full variable domain (rest looked up from reference TRBV5-4 and TRBJ2-1): ETGVTQSPTHLIKTRGQQVTLRCSSQSGHNTVSWYQQALGQGPQFIFQYYREEENGRGNFPPRFSGLQFPNYSSELNVNALELDDSALYLCASSLSSGDYNEQFFGPGTRLTVL.

The chain joins TRBV7-2 to TRBJ2-1; 9 bases line up with TRBD2. With 2 bases clipped from V and 4 bases from J, the junction kept 3 bases outside the gene matches. Germline assignment: CDR1 SGHTA and CDR2 FQGNSA. CDR3 length: 15 residues. The CDR3 region is CASSLSLAGYNEQFF. The CDR3 bases are TGTGCCAGCAGCTTATCGCTAGCGGGGTACAATGAGCAGTTCTTC.

The chain has TRBV21-1 and TRBJ1-2. TRBV21-1 is shown as a pseudogene. The CDR3 length is 16 residues. This CDR3 is CASSRAGLDSFYGYTF. CDR3 nucleotides: TGTGCCAGCAGTCGGGCAGGACTAGACTCGTTCTATGGCTACACCTTC.

This rearrangement joins TRBV29-1 to TRBJ2-7; no clear D. The CDR3 spans 10 residues. Trimming pared 7 bases from V and 3 bases from J, leaving 7 bases between. The germline CDR1 and CDR2 sequences are SQVTM and ANQGSEA. The CDR3 spells CSALDYEQYF. CDR3 DNA: TGCAGCGCTTTAGACTACGAGCAGTACTTC.

The chain is built from TRBV5-1 and TRBJ1-2; D gene ambiguous. Germline V gene data show CDR1 as SGHRS and CDR2 as YFSETQ. V lost 1 base to trimming and J lost 4 bases, with 11 bases between them. The CDR3 has 14 residues. The DNA of the CDR3 is TGCGCCAGCAGCTTGACCGACAACGGCTATGGCTACACCTTC. The encoded protein is CASSLTDNGYGYTF.

In this sample, this clone turned up a few times. The chain joins TRBV18 to TRBJ2-2; 9 nucleotides align to TRBD1. V shed 4 bases, J shed 3 bases, and the junction held 3 bases outside the gene matches. The V gene's germline CDR1 is KGHSH and CDR2 LQKENI. The CDR3 runs 15 residues. The CDR3, as DNA: TGTGCCAGCTCACAACGGACAGGGGACACCGGGGAGCTGTTTTTT. It codes for CASSQRTGDTGELFF.

The V and J genes are TRBV5-6 and TRBJ2-7; TRBD2 matches at 8 bases. V lost 1 base, J lost 0 bases, and 3 bases stayed unmatched. The CDR3 spans 15 residues. CDR1 is SGHDT, CDR2 YYEEEE, per germline. CDR3 bases: TGTGCCAGCAGCTTGATAGCGGGGAACTCCTACGAGCAGTACTTC. Amino acid sequence: CASSLIAGNSYEQYF. The full variable domain, with the rest looked up from reference TRBV5-6 and TRBJ2-7, is DAGVTQSPTHLIKTRGQQVTLRCSPKSGHDTVSWYQQALGQGPQFIFQYYEEEERQRGNFPDRFSGHQFPNYSSELNVNALLLGDSALYLCASSLIAGNSYEQYFGPGTRLTVT.

The chain links TRBV6-1 to TRBJ1-5, with D unresolved. Trimming stripped 5 bases from V and 5 bases from J, with 16 bases between. Germline CDR1 is MNHNS and CDR2 is SASEGT. The CDR3 spans 15 residues. The CDR3 here is CASSFEPNRDQPQHF. CDR3 nucleotide sequence: TGTGCCAGCAGTTTCGAGCCGAATCGGGATCAGCCCCAGCATTTT.

J is TRBJ1-1 and V is TRBV18, with D unclear. The CDR3 is 16 amino acids. Deletions cut 3 bases from V and 4 bases from J, with 18 bases between. Germline values: CDR1 KGHSH, CDR2 LQKENI. The CDR3 DNA reads as TGTGCCAGCTCACCGCCGGAGGGCATTAAGACCACTGAAGCTTTCTTT. Its protein is CASSPPEGIKTTEAFF.

The rearrangement links TRBV5-1 to TRBJ1-1; 7 bases are shared with TRBD1. In germline, CDR1 is SGHRS, CDR2 YFSETQ. This CDR3 has 17 residues. Trimming took 4 bases from V and 0 from J; bases not matched to a gene: 12. This chain's CDR3 is CASSPLEGTAMNTEAFF. The CDR3 DNA sequence: TGCGCCAGCAGCCCCCTGGAAGGGACAGCAATGAACACTGAAGCTTTCTTT.

In DNA, the CDR3 is TGTGCCAGCAGCCAGATCGTTACAGGGTACGGCTATGGCTACACCTTC. Translated: CASSQIVTGYGYGYTF. The genes are TRBV5-4 and TRBJ1-2; TRBD1 might be the D (6 bases). Deletions cut 4 bases from V and 4 bases from J, with 20 bases between. Germline V gives CDR1 SGHNT, CDR2 YYREEE (reference sequence). The CDR3 contains 16 residues. The full variable domain, its missing parts supplied by reference TRBV5-4 and TRBJ1-2, is ETGVTQSPTHLIKTRGQQVTLRCSSQSGHNTVSWYQQALGQGPQFIFQYYREEENGRGNFPPRFSGLQFPNYSSELNVNALELDDSALYLCASSQIVTGYGYGYTFGSGTRLTVV.

The chain combines TRBV19 with TRBJ2-1; D is possibly TRBD2 (5 bases). The V gene's germline CDR1 is LNHDA and CDR2 SQIVND (reference sequence). V lost 4 bases, J lost 4 bases, and 11 bases lay in between. This CDR3 is built from 14 residues. CDR3 bases: TGTGCCAGTAGTAGGGTCACGGGATACAATGAGCAGTTCTTC. Protein: CASSRVTGYNEQFF.

CDR3 nucleotides: TGTGCCAGCAGCCCCCGAGGGCTAGCGGGAGTCTACGAGCAGTACTTC. Translating gives CASSPRGLAGVYEQYF. This chain uses TRBV11-2 with TRBJ2-7; 10 bases align to TRBD2. Germline V gene lookup returns CDR1 SGHAT and CDR2 FQNNGV. V lost 5 bases, J lost 3 bases, and 10 bases stayed unmatched. The CDR3 runs to 16 residues.

V usage is TRBV27 and J usage is TRBJ1-1, with D unresolved. The CDR3 is 13 amino acids. Germline-derived CDR1 and CDR2 are MNHEY and SMNVEV (reference sequence). V was cut by 5 bases and J by 11 bases, with 18 bases left in between. CDR3 sequence reads: CASSGLVPPGAFF. The CDR3 nucleotides are TGTGCCAGCAGTGGACTTGTGCCCCCGGGGGCTTTCTTT.

This sequence joins TRBV11-1 and TRBJ2-7, with TRBD1 matching 7 bases. Germline V gene sequence: CDR1 SGHAT, CDR2 FQDESV (reference sequence). The CDR3 extends over 13 amino acids. V gave up 5 bases and J gave up 5 bases; unmatched junction bases: 6. CDR3 amino acids: CASSQGQSHEQYF. As DNA, the CDR3 is TGTGCCAGCAGCCAGGGACAGTCTCACGAGCAGTACTTC.

The chain uses TRBV28 and TRBJ2-7; 8 bases map to TRBD1. Germline lookup yields CDR1 MDHEN and CDR2 SYDVKM. The V gene end was trimmed by 2 bases and the J gene end by 5 bases; junction bases not matched to a gene: 5. This CDR3 has 14 residues. The CDR3 DNA reads TGTGCCAGCAGTTTAAGCAGGGGGCCCGACGAGCAGTACTTC. Translation: CASSLSRGPDEQYF.